These 7 T cell receptor beta chains originate from one sample sequenced in a study of T cell responses to AZD1222 COVID-19 vaccine (dated by TCRdb to the early 2020s). The sample's time point, from its label and the paper: baseline before first vaccination. Preparation of the library involved the immunoSEQ multiplex PCR assay. TCRdb retrieved this table from immuneACCESS and kept in-frame rearrangements only. Not all clones are present; in checked studies, unresolved V genes account for under half, and no reason is known for the remainder. Here the sample has some 150,000 clones; 90% occur a single time. The top ten constitute less than 2% of the sample. This material consisted of peripheral blood, taken on day 0 of AZD1222 vaccination. These receptors were obtained from an adult in good health.

As concerns this clone: Distinct nucleotide sequences in the sample also encode this CDR3. The chain carries TRBV7-2 and TRBJ1-2; D uncertain. Germline V gene lookup returns CDR1 SGHTA and CDR2 FQGNSA. The CDR3 loop spans 12 amino acids. Trimming removed 1 base from V and 8 bases from J, with 8 bases in between. CDR3 protein: CASSLGGRGYTF. The CDR3 nucleotides are TGTGCCAGCAGCTTAGGTGGAAGGGGCTACACCTTC.

The chain recombines TRBV28 with TRBJ2-6, with D perhaps matching TRBD2 (5 bases). The V gene's germline CDR1 is MDHEN and CDR2 SYDVKM. Trimming stripped 2 bases from V and 0 bases from J, with 14 bases between. The CDR3 consists of 18 residues. The DNA for the CDR3 is TGTGCCAGCAGTTTACCTGGCGGGTGGGGCTCTGGGGCCAACGTCCTGACTTTC. Amino acids: CASSLPGGWGSGANVLTF.

Here the CDR3 reads CASSLVSGQGSTNEKLFF. The DNA of the CDR3 is TGTGCCAGCAGCTTAGTTTCGGGACAGGGCTCAACTAATGAAAAACTGTTTTTT. This rearrangement joins TRBV13 to TRBJ1-4; 9 bases match TRBD1. This CDR3 comprises 18 residues. J lost 0 bases, V lost 1 base, and 6 bases had no gene match. Germline V gene sequence: CDR1 PRHDT, CDR2 FYEKMQ (reference sequence).

This clone was picked up one time. V and J are TRBV2 and TRBJ1-3, with D perhaps matching TRBD1 (6 bases). The germline gives CDR1 SNHLY, CDR2 FYNNEI. The V end was cut by 4 bases, the J end by 0 bases, with 10 bases between. There are 15 residues in the CDR3. The CDR3 spells CASSVQGSSGNTIYF. CDR3 DNA sequence: TGTGCCAGCAGTGTACAGGGATCCTCTGGAAACACCATATATTTT.

This rearrangement joins TRBV20-1 to TRBJ2-1; D may be TRBD1 (7 bases). From germline, CDR1 is DFQATT and CDR2 SNEGSKA (reference sequence). The length of the CDR3 is 15 residues. Trimming took 3 bases from V and 0 from J, leaving 12 bases between them. The CDR3 protein is CSASWGDSSYNEQFF. The DNA of the CDR3 is TGCAGTGCTAGTTGGGGGGACAGCTCCTACAATGAGCAGTTCTTC.

The chain couples TRBV7-9 to TRBJ2-1; a possible D gene is TRBD2 (6 bases). Germline V gene sequence: CDR1 SEHNR, CDR2 FQNEAQ (reference sequence). This CDR3 is built from 15 residues. V was shortened by 6 bases and J by 1 base, with 13 bases between the two germline ends. The CDR3 protein is CASRQDGGSYNEQFF. The CDR3 DNA follows: TGTGCCAGCAGACAGGACGGGGGATCCTACAATGAGCAGTTCTTC.

V is TRBV18 and J is TRBJ2-7, with D tentatively TRBD1 (6 bases). Germline V gives CDR1 KGHSH, CDR2 LQKENI. Trimming removed 3 bases at V and 4 bases at J, with 10 bases between. The CDR3 has 13 amino acids. Here the CDR3 reads CASSPDRQYEQYF. The CDR3 DNA is TGTGCCAGCTCACCCGACAGGCAATACGAGCAGTACTTC.